The following is a TCR beta chain sequence with its context. This clone was found once. Its antigen has not been determined. Base qualities are not provided; no much larger clone lies one nucleotide away. The CDR3 sequence holds 16 residues, the cysteine and phenylalanine included. CDR3 DNA is the only sequence kept; it has 48 bases, read in frame from the first base. According to the germline V gene, CDR1 reads KGHSH and CDR2 reads LQKENI. V lost 3 bases and J lost 0 bases; the stretch between them is 11 bases long. This sample is part of a study of OX40 agonist ivuxolimab in advanced cancers. About the full investigation: Ivuxolimab was a fully human IgG2 agonistic monoclonal antibody targeting the costimulatory receptor OX40 (CD134). Intravenous ivuxolimab was administered to patients every 2 weeks at six dose levels: 0.01, 0.1, 0.3, 1.5, 3 and 10 mg/kg. Among the approximately 50 dose-escalation patients, about 19 had hepatocellular carcinoma, approximately 15 melanoma, 9 renal cell carcinoma and 9 head and neck cancer. The dose-escalation cohort was over 70% male with a mean age of approximately 59 years, ranging from 23 to 79. Prior anti-PD-1, anti-PD-L1 or anti-CTLA-4 therapy was permitted, and 40% of dose-escalation patients had received checkpoint inhibitors. Partial responses were achieved by three dose-escalation patients, of whom one had hepatocellular carcinoma and two had cutaneous melanoma. The purpose of peripheral TCRbeta sequencing was to test whether ivuxolimab changed TCR sequence diversity and led to clonal T-cell expansion. The paper covers the monotherapy dose-escalation part of the phase I ivuxolimab trial, which included N ≈ 50 patients. General conclusions and limits of the study: At doses of 0.1 to 3.0 mg/kg, clonal expansion of both CD4+ and CD8+ T cells in blood was seen between baseline and week 6. In the 0.1-3.0 mg/kg groups, partial responders were among the patients with the lowest normalized peripheral clonal expansion, particularly in CD8+ T cells. The antigen specificity of the clonally expanded peripheral T cells was not determined. After ivuxolimab, more expanded clones were found on average in CD8+ T cells than in CD4+ T cells. Low levels of normalized T-cell clonal expansion were also seen in some nonresponding patients.

Genomic DNA was isolated from the sorted cells so that the TCRbeta CDR3 region could be sequenced. The immunoSEQ Assay was used to sequence the TCRbeta CDR3 regions. This is the immuneACCESS table as TCRdb keeps it, with only in-frame sequences that have V and J called. A part of the clones is gone; compared with another copy, unresolved V genes explain less than half, and the rest is unexplained. The sample profile shows approximately 65,000 clones; approximately 89% of them were found once. The ten largest clones take up approximately 1.1% of the sample. Patients with autoimmune disease history or receiving systemic immunosuppression were excluded from the trial. Peripheral blood for TCR sequencing was collected from all dose cohorts at baseline, on cycle 4 day 1, and on cycle 7 day 1. The samples were taken from a phase I, first-in-human, multicenter, open-label dose-escalation trial of ivuxolimab. Adults with locally advanced or metastatic head and neck squamous cell, hepatocellular, melanoma or renal cell carcinoma were enrolled in the trial. Before TCR sequencing, CD4+ T cells and CD8+ T cells from peripheral blood were sorted into separate populations.

The rearranged chain carries TRBV18 and TRBJ2-2, with TRBD1 tentatively as D gene (6 bases match). The clonotype originates from an adult with an advanced solid tumor such as melanoma, head and neck, liver or kidney cancer. The starting material was CD4+ or CD8+ T cells sorted from blood, obtained in a trial of the OX40 agonist ivuxolimab. Read as DNA, the sequence is TGTGCCAGCTCACCCAACAGGGTCCCGAACACCGGGGAGCTGTTTTTT. The encoded protein is CASSPNRVPNTGELFF.